The rows below give T cell receptor beta chains drawn from one sample of a study of blood T cell repertoires in COVID-19. Sequencing was performed with immunoSEQ multiplex PCR; in TCRdb, only in-frame clones are kept and a portion is missing. This table holds some 190,000 clones, approximately 85% found once. The specimen sequenced was peripheral blood. These receptors originate from a man between 60 and 70 years old with acute or convalescent COVID-19. The CDR3 runs from the conserved cysteine through the conserved F or W. D genes are given only for firm matches.

V	J	D	DNA	CDR3
TRBV5-8	TRBJ1-5	.	TGTGCCAGCAGCTTCGAGACAGCACCTCAGCCCCAGCATTTT	CASSFETAPQPQHF
TRBV5-1	TRBJ2-1	TRBD1	TGCGCCAGCAGCTCCACAGGGGGCGCGTACAATGAGCAGTTCTTC	CASSSTGGAYNEQFF
TRBV4-1	TRBJ2-5	TRBD1	TGCGCCAGCAGCCAAGATGGTTTCGGGACAGGGTCGCAGACCCAGTACTTC	CASSQDGFGTGSQTQYF
TRBV18	TRBJ2-3	TRBD1	TGTGCCAGCTCACCGACGGGGACAGGGGGCCTCGCAGATACGCAGTATTTT	CASSPTGTGGLADTQYF
TRBV14	TRBJ1-1	.	TGTGCCAGCACCCTCCTTACAGGCGGCGCTCGGACTGAAGCTTTCTTT	CASTLLTGGARTEAFF
TRBV7-3	TRBJ2-1	TRBD1	TGTGCCAGCAGCTTACGGGGACAGGACAATGAGCAGTTCTTC	CASSLRGQDNEQFF
TRBV12-3/TRBV12-4	TRBJ1-2	TRBD1	TGTGCCAGCAGTACGACAGGGGGAGGCTACACCTTC	CASSTTGGGYTF
TRBV7-3	TRBJ2-3	.	TGTGCCAGCAGCAGACAGGGAGGTACAGATACGCAGTATTTT	CASSRQGGTDTQYF
TRBV9	TRBJ2-1	TRBD2	TGTGCCAGCAGCGCGACTAGCGGGTACGCTCCTGAGCAGTTCTTC	CASSATSGYAPEQFF
TRBV27	TRBJ2-1	TRBD2	TGTGCCAGCAGTTCCGGCGGGAGTAAGTACAATGAGCAGTTCTTC	CASSSGGSKYNEQFF
TRBV7-9	TRBJ1-2	.	TGTGCCAGCAGCTTAGCAGGCGGACTTGGCTACACCTTC	CASSLAGGLGYTF